This T cell receptor (beta chain) emerged from a study of regulatory T cells in long-lasting Graves disease. The TCR beta library used iRepertoire HTBI primers with Arm-PCR amplification of CDR3. From the multiplex PCR reads, TCRdb called clonotypes with MiXCR, one entry per CDR3 protein. Among almost 350,000 distinct CDR3 sequences, around 19% were seen once, and the ten largest hold around 30%. The time point is: persistent/refractory GD, antithyroid drugs over 5 years with positive TRAb. Following extraction of RNA from PBMCs, that RNA was used to make the TCR library. This CDR3 has 18 residues. Trimming removed 3 bases at V and 0 bases at J, with 18 bases between.

Sample: peripheral blood mononuclear cells (PBMCs), taken when the disease was refractory, from a patient treated with antithyroid drugs. The sequence derives from a female donor with Graves disease. J is TRBJ1-5 and V is TRBV12-3 or TRBV12-4, with TRBD1 as a possible D gene (6 bases). CDR3 in DNA: TGTGCCAGCAGTTTTTTGGGACTAAAGGGGGGTAGCAATCAGCCCCAGCATTTT. It specifies CASSFLGLKGGSNQPQHF.